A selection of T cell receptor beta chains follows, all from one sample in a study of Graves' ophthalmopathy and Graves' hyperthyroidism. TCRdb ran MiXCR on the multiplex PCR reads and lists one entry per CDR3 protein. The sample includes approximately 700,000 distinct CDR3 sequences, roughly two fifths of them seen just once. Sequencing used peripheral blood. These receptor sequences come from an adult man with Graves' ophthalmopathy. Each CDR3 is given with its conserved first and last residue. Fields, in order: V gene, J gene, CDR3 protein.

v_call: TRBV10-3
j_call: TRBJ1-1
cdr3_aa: CAISEGGRNTEAFF

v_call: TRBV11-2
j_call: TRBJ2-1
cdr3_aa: CASSLVTTGETNEQFF

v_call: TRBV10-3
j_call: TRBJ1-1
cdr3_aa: CAISETGNMNTEAFF

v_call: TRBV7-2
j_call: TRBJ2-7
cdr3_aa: CASSLSGGPYEQYF

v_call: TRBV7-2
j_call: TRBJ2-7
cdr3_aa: CASNRTPGMSLHEQYF

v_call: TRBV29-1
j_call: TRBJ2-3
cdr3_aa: CSVVPLLAGVLDTQYF

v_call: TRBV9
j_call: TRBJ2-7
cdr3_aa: CASSVTASSYEQYF

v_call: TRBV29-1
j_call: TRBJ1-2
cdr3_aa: CSVEEGTGTGGNYGYTF

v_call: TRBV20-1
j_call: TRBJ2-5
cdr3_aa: CSARNGAGTQYF

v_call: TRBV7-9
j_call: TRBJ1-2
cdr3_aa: CASSINSLTYGYTF

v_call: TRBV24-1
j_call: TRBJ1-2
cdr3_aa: CASSLSTGYSGYTF

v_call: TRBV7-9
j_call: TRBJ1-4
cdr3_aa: CASSPGQGARYEKLFF

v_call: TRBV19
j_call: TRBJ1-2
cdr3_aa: CASSWALGGYTF

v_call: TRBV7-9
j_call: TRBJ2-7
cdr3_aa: CASQARYEQYF